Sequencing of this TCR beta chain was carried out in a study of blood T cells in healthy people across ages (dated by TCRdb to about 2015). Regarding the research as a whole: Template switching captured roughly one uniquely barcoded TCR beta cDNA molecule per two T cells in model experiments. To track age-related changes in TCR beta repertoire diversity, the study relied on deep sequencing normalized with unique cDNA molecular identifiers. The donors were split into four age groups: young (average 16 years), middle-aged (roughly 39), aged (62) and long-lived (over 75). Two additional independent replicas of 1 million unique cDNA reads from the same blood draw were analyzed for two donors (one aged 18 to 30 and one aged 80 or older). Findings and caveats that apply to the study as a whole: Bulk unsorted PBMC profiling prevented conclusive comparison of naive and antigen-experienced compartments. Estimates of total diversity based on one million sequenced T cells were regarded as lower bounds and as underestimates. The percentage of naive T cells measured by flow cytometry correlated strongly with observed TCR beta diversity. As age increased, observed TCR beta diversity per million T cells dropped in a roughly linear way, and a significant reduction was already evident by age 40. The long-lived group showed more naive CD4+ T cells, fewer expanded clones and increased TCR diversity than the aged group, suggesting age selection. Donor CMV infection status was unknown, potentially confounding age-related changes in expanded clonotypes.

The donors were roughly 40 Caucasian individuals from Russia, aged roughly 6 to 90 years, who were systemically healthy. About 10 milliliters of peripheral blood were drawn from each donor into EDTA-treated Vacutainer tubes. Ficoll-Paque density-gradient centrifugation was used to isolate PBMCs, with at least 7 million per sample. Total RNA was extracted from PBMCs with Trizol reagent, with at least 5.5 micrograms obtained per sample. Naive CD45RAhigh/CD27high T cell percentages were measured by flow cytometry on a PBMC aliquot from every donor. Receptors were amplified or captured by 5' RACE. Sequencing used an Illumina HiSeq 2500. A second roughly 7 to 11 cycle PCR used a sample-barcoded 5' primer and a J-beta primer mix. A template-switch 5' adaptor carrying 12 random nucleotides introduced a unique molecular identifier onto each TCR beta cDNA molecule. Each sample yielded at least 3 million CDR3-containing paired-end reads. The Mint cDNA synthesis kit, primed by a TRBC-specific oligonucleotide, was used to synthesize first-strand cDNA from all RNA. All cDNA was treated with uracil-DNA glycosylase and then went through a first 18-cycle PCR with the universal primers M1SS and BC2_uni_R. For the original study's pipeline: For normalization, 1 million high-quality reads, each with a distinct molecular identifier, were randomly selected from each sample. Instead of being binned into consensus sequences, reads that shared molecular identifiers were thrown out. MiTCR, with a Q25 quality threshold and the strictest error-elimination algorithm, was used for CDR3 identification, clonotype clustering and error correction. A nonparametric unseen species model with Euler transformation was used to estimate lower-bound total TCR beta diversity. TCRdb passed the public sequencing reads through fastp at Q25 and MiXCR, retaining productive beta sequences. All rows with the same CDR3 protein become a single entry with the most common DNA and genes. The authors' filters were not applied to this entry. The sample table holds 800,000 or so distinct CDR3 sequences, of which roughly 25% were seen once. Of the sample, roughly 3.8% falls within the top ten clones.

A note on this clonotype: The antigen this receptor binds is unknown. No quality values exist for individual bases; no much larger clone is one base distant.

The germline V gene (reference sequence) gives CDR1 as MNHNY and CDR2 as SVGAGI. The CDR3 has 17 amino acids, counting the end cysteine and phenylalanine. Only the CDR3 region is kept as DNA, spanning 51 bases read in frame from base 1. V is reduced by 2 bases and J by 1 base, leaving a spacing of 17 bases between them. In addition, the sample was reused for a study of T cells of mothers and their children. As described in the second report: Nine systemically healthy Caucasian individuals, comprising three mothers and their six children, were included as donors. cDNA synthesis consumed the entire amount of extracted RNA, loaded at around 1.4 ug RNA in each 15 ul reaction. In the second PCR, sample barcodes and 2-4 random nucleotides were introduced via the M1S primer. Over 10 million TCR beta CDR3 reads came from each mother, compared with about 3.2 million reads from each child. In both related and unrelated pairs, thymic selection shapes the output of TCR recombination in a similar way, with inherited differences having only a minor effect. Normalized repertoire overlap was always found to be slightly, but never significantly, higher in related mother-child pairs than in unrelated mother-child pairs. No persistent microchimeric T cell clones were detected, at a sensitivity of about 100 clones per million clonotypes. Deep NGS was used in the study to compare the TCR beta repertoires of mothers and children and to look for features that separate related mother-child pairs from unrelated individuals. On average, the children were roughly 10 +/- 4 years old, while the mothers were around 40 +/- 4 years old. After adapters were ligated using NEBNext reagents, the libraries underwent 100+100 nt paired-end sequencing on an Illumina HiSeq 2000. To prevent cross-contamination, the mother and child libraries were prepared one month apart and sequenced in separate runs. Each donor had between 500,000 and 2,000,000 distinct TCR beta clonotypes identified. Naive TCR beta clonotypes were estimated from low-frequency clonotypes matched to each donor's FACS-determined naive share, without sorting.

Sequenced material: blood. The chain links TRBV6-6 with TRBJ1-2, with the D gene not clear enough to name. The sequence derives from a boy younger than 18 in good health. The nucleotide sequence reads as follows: TGTGCCAGCAGTTACGGGAACGTGGGCGGAGGTAACTATGGCTACACCTTC. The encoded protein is CASSYGNVGGGNYGYTF.